The clone carrying this TCR beta chain has at least ten counts. Its antigen is still unknown. V was pared by 0 bases and J by 5 bases, with 16 bases between. Germline CDR1 reads LGHDT; CDR2 reads YNNKEL (reference sequence). The CDR3 covers 16 residues. The data are from a study of Graves' ophthalmopathy and Graves' hyperthyroidism. Overall study findings and caveats: In blood, most expanded thyroid clonotypes above 0.001 frequency were also detected. Distinction of ophthalmopathy from stable hyperthyroidism by a 13-signature model reached approximately 88% sensitivity and more than 65% specificity.

Active ophthalmopathy (CAS at least 3, NOSPECS at least 4), lasting under 3 months. It was from roughly 10 ml of fresh peripheral blood that the PBMCs came. Amplification of the TCR beta CDR3 regions used RNA transcripts (as template). An opening RT-PCR round employed HTBI primers and preceded a second-round multiplex PCR. TCRdb re-analysed the multiplex PCR reads in MiXCR, keeping a single row per CDR3 protein. Among about 500,000 distinct CDR3 sequences listed, about an eighth were seen once. This TCR came from a woman aged 25 to 39 with Graves' ophthalmopathy. Source material: blood. This rearrangement joins TRBV3-1 to TRBJ1-2; D is perhaps TRBD1 (5 bases). The CDR3 loop is CASSQDGRGVGYGYTF. CDR3 bases: TGTGCCAGCAGCCAAGATGGGAGGGGCGTAGGGTATGGCTACACCTTC.